The text below deals with one T cell receptor beta chain. The antigen is undetermined. This entry is derived from a study of neurological immune-mediated disorders. The study, taken as a whole, reports: The level of TCR clonal expansion was highest in patients with HTLV-1-associated myelopathy and lowest in multiple sclerosis, where it fell below the level seen in healthy controls.

A 10-nucleotide random UMI tagged transcripts in template-switch 5'RACE cDNA synthesis. Each CDR3 protein gets one entry after TCRdb re-called the 5' RACE reads with MiXCR. The sample includes 20,000 to 25,000 distinct CDR3 sequences, 5.5% to 8% of them seen just once. Input was some 1 million sorted T cells, either CD4+ or CD8+. Trimming took 8 bases from V and 6 from J; bases not matched to a gene: 10. This CDR3 has 12 amino acids. CDR1 and CDR2 (germline): SQVTM, ANQGSEA. The chain carries TRBV29-1 and TRBJ2-7, with 7 positions matching TRBD1. The TCR originated in a man younger than 35 in good health. Sequenced input: CD8+ T cells from blood. The CDR3 sequence is CSSRTGESEQYF. As DNA, the CDR3 is TGCAGCTCACGTACAGGGGAAAGCGAGCAGTACTTC.